This T cell receptor beta chain was recorded in a study of T-cell reconstitution after alpha-beta-depleted transplantation in children. With 5 bases clipped from V and 3 bases from J, the junction kept 5 bases outside the gene matches. This CDR3 is 14 amino acids long. CDR1 and CDR2 (germline): DFQATT, SNEGSKA (reference sequence). Study-wide results and limits: Among T cells one year after transplant, newly produced cells accounted for most counts and diversity.

As it was prepared, the TCRbeta library received unique molecular identifiers. TCRdb reanalysed the PCR reads using MiXCR and keeps one entry per CDR3 protein. The data contain around 270,000 distinct CDR3 sequences, roughly a tenth of them singletons. This clonotype was observed a handful of times. Its antigen is unknown. This sequence originates from a boy in the first two years of life with acute myeloid leukemia, due to receive a stem cell transplant. The sequencing here drew on PBMCs, taken before TCRalphabeta/CD19-depleted stem cell transplant. The chain has TRBV20-1 and TRBJ2-7; TRBD2 matches at 12 bases. The CDR3 sequence: CSARLAGGLYEQYF. In DNA form, the CDR3 reads TGCAGTGCTCGTCTAGCGGGGGGGCTCTACGAGCAGTACTTC.